These T cell receptor beta chains were read from a single sample in a study of human T cells and chemical hapten exposure. TCRdb re-called the RACE reads through MiXCR, storing one row per CDR3 protein. The sample yields some 98,000 distinct CDR3 sequences, more than 10% seen once. Specimen: whole blood, collected in connection with sensitization to the hapten diphenylcyclopropenone (DPC). The receptor source for this set is a woman aged 55-69 years with alopecia areata. Some clones in this sample may be carry-over from other donors' samples. Both conserved end residues are part of each CDR3. The order of the fields is J gene, V gene, CDR3 protein.

TRBJ1-2 TRBV20-1 CSARRSTGTSYTF
TRBJ2-1 TRBV3-1 CASSQPGVPYNEQFF
TRBJ2-5 TRBV2 CASSIENTGRGETQYF
TRBJ2-7 TRBV7-8 CASSLLWRASSKEQYF
TRBJ1-5 TRBV12-3/TRBV12-4 CASSHTGGRMDQPQHF
TRBJ2-1 TRBV10-3 CAIRGQGYNEQFF
TRBJ1-5 TRBV19 CATKTGQGSNQPQHF
TRBJ2-3 TRBV18 CASSPTTASGGPYKYF
TRBJ1-1 TRBV7-8 CASSPRTGRNTEAFF
TRBJ1-5 TRBV6-6 CASSYLSLPAQPQHF
TRBJ2-2 TRBV27 CASSKGLDPGELFF
TRBJ2-3 TRBV6-6 CASSPLAGNTDTQYF
TRBJ1-1 TRBV3-1 CASSPPGAGAHTEAFF
TRBJ2-4 TRBV12-3/TRBV12-4 CASSSRGENIQYF
TRBJ1-1 TRBV5-1 CASSLAERDTEAFF
TRBJ1-5 TRBV6-5 CASSYTVDSNQPQHF
TRBJ1-2 TRBV18 CASSPGDSGYTF
TRBJ2-5 TRBV20-1 CSAERGDLQETQYF
TRBJ1-1 TRBV7-9 CASSLRIGTEAFF
TRBJ2-5 TRBV7-2 CASSLGLGGETQYF
TRBJ2-5 TRBV20-1 CSAPPGGVETQYF
TRBJ2-7 TRBV18 CASSRTELYEQYF
TRBJ2-5 TRBV11-2 CASSQNSGLAGQETQYF